This T cell receptor delta chain was obtained from a study of delta chains in infants with herpesvirus infections (dated 2023 in TCRdb). Background on the whole study: From birth, the study prospectively followed a Ugandan infant birth cohort to characterize gammadelta T cell responses to primary cytomegalovirus (CMV) infection. The study looked for a public fetal Vdelta1/Vgamma8 gammadelta TCR clonotype in infants infected with CMV after birth. gammadelta TCRs were sequenced from PBMC obtained from around 18 CMV-infected infants (one congenitally infected) and roughly eight CMV-uninfected infants for whom sufficient sample was available. Blood samples from the infants were grouped into approximate ages of 1.5, 4, 8 and 12 months. Previously published Belgian fetal and cord blood gammadelta TCR data were added only for comparison and were not generated in this cohort.

As regards this clone: Its recognized antigen is unknown. A far larger clone lies a single base away; this is likely a read error.

Libraries were built with RT-PCR. To generate TCR cDNA, PBMC RNA underwent reverse transcription with SuperScript II using gamma-chain- and delta-chain-specific primers. After purification with AMPure XP beads, the cDNA was amplified and indexed with Illumina adapters using the Nextera XT Index Kit. An Illumina MiSeq with a V2 300-cycle kit was used to sequence the gammadelta TCR libraries. For the original study's pipeline: Using MiXCR v2.1.12, CDR3 sequences were assembled, and reads were mapped onto D, J and V genes obtained from GenBank. VDJtools v1.2.1 was used to analyze the repertoires of the CDR3 clonotypes. Clonotypes were called again by TCRdb from the public reads via CATT, and duplicate nucleotide sequences were then merged into one entry. These V and J calls originate from TCRdb's pipeline instead of the authors' own analysis. The sample table contains 550 to 800 delta-chain clones; only one count was recorded for 55% of them. 25% to 40% of the sample goes to the ten largest clones.

Infants were enrolled after their mothers, pregnant women receiving prenatal care in Kampala, Uganda, were recruited, and documentation of maternal HIV status was required. Home visits to families took place weekly, and collection of infant clinical information, oral swabs and peripheral blood began at 6 weeks of age and was repeated every 4 months after that. Blood was drawn into heparin tubes, and PBMC were separated by Ficoll-Paque density gradient centrifugation and then cryopreserved. General study outcomes and caveats: Of around 18 CMV-infected infants, several carried the public Vdelta1 clonotype: the congenitally infected infant plus three who were infected postnatally before 120 days of age. A small sample size and the lack of race- or environment-matched controls were noted by the authors, because CMV is acquired by nearly all Ugandans before adulthood. Public-clonotype frequency among Vdelta1 cells appeared to be inversely correlated with age at infection and was observed to decay rapidly, seemingly without persisting beyond around two months. The public clonotype was detected only at the first time point after infection and was not found in uninfected infants or in infants infected after 120 days. In CMV-uninfected infants, the public clonotype might still exist at levels below the detection limit.

The germline V gene specifies TSWWSYY as CDR1 and QGS as CDR2. After removal of 2 bases from V and 7 bases from J, the junction retains 9 bases not matched to a gene. Reading from cysteine to phenylalanine, the CDR3 counts 15 amino acids. Only the CDR3 portion is preserved as DNA: 45 bases, with reading frame beginning at the first base. Recombination joined TRDV1 with TRDJ1, with 8 bases aligning to TRDD3. The sample was peripheral blood, taken at time point 4 of longitudinal follow-up. This sequence was found in a human donor who was a Ugandan infant, either HIV-exposed or HIV-unexposed (not recorded which). The nucleotide sequence reads TGTGCTCTTGGGGAATACTGGGGGGTGGCGAGTAAACTCATCTTT. Translated, this gives CALGEYWGVASKLIF.